One and the same sample provided the 25 T cell receptor beta chains below, sequenced in a study of blood T cell repertoires in COVID-19. The protocol was immunoSEQ multiplex PCR, while the TCRdb copy is restricted to in-frame clones and leaves out a portion. Among about 190,000 clones listed, approximately 79% were seen once. The sequenced sample was peripheral blood. Receptors originate from a man aged 50 to 60 who had recovered from COVID-19.

The rearrangement links TRBV24-1 to TRBJ2-1; the D gene is possibly TRBD2 (5 bases). The CDR3 is 13 residues long. Deletions cut 5 bases from V and 6 bases from J, with 10 bases between. Germline V gives CDR1 KGHDR, CDR2 SFDVKD. The CDR3 DNA is TGTGCCACCAGTGGGGGTGGGAGCAATGAGCAGTTCTTC. Translation: CATSGGGSNEQFF.

The genes are TRBV7-2 and TRBJ2-7, with 8 bases matching TRBD1. Per the germline V gene, CDR1 is SGHTA and CDR2 is FQGNSA. The CDR3 sequence is 14 residues long. The trim removed 5 bases at V and 6 bases at J, leaving 9 bases unmatched. The CDR3 sequence: CASSPTRTGTEQYF. DNA of the CDR3: TGTGCCAGCAGCCCTACCCGGACAGGGACCGAGCAGTACTTC.

This rearrangement joins TRBV29-1 to TRBJ1-4; D ambiguous. The CDR3 totals 12 residues. Deletions cut 6 bases from V and 5 bases from J, with 10 bases between. The germline CDR1 and CDR2 sequences are SQVTM and ANQGSEA. CDR3 protein: CSVSSQNEKLFF. CDR3 DNA: TGCAGCGTCTCTTCCCAGAATGAAAAACTGTTTTTT.

The chain is built from TRBV7-8 and TRBJ1-1; TRBD1 is a possible D gene (5 bases). V shed 8 bases and J shed 11 bases, with 21 bases lying between them. The CDR3 runs 13 residues. CDR1 and CDR2 (germline): SGHVS, FQNEAQ. The CDR3 loop is CASGGARKARAFF. In DNA, the CDR3 is TGTGCCAGCGGAGGGGCTAGGAAGGCAAGGGCTTTCTTT. Full variable domain (rest looked up from reference TRBV7-8 and TRBJ1-1): GAGVSQSPRYKVAKRGQDVALRCDPISGHVSLFWYQQALGQGPEFLTYFQNEAQLDKSGLPSDRFFAERPEGSVSTLKIQRTQQEDSAVYLCASGGARKARAFFGQGTRLTVV.

The gene calls are TRBV7-9 and TRBJ1-1, with no clear D. V was pared by 2 bases and J by 10 bases, with 20 bases between. CDR1 is SEHNR and CDR2 is FQNEAQ in the germline V gene (reference sequence). The CDR3 sequence is 15 residues long. The CDR3 nucleotides read TGTGCCAGCAGCTTAATCAGTAGCGGTCGCGCTGCAGCTTTCTTT. This translates into CASSLISSGRAAAFF.

V is TRBV5-1 and J is TRBJ2-7, with TRBD2 matching over 10 bases. This CDR3 spans 17 amino acids. Per the germline V gene, CDR1 is SGHRS and CDR2 is YFSETQ. V dropped 4 bases and J dropped 4; count of bases not matched to a gene: 14. The CDR3 loop reads CASSPGRAGGPRYEQYF. The CDR3 region has the DNA TGCGCCAGCAGCCCAGGCAGAGCGGGAGGGCCGCGTTACGAGCAGTACTTC.

This CDR3 is CASSESGQRGNNEQFF. DNA for the CDR3: TGCGCCAGCAGTGAGTCGGGCCAGCGGGGAAACAATGAGCAGTTCTTC. The chain has TRBV10-1 and TRBJ2-1; 7 nucleotides align to TRBD2. The ends lost 0 bases at V and 5 bases at J; junction bases unmatched: 7. CDR3 length equals 16 residues. The germline gives CDR1 WNHNN, CDR2 SYGVQD (reference sequence).

This chain uses TRBV5-5 with TRBJ2-2, with 14 bases matching TRBD2. In germline, CDR1 is SGHKS, CDR2 YYEKEE (reference sequence). This CDR3 spans 20 amino acids. Trimming took 4 bases from V and 0 from J; bases not matched to a gene: 11. CDR3 DNA: TGTGCCAGCAGCATTAGACCGGGACTAGCGGGAGCAACGAACACCGGGGAGCTGTTTTTT. Its protein product is CASSIRPGLAGATNTGELFF. Full variable domain (missing parts from reference TRBV5-5 and TRBJ2-2): DAGVTQSPTHLIKTRGQQVTLRCSPISGHKSVSWYQQVLGQGPQFIFQYYEKEERGRGNFPDRFSARQFPNYSSELNVNALLLGDSALYLCASSIRPGLAGATNTGELFFGEGSRLTVL.

The chain is built from TRBV30 and TRBJ1-3; possible D gene TRBD1, 6 bases. The germline gives CDR1 GTSNPN, CDR2 SVGIG (reference sequence). V lost 2 bases, J lost 4 bases, and 15 bases lay in between. The length of the CDR3 is 15 residues. The CDR3 reads CAWSPGHSSGNTIYF. CDR3 bases: TGTGCCTGGAGTCCGGGACACTCCTCGGGAAACACCATATATTTT.

The CDR3 sequence: CASSEAAAYRYEQYF. DNA of the CDR3: TGTGCCAGCAGTGAAGCAGCAGCGTACCGATACGAGCAGTACTTC. V gene TRBV6-1 combines with J gene TRBJ2-7; no firm D call. Trimming took off 0 bases at V and 4 bases at J, with 13 bases between the two ends. This CDR3 has 15 amino acids. Germline V gene sequence: CDR1 MNHNS, CDR2 SASEGT.

The V and J genes are TRBV4-1 and TRBJ1-4; D is unresolved. The CDR3 is 15 residues long. The germline V gene encodes CDR1 MGHRA and CDR2 YSYEKL. Trimming removed 0 bases at V and 5 bases at J, with 10 bases between. The CDR3 loop reads CASSQDPVRNEKLFF. CDR3 sequence (DNA): TGCGCCAGCAGCCAAGATCCGGTCAGGAATGAAAAACTGTTTTTT.

There are a few counts of this clone. V is TRBV7-9 and J is TRBJ2-3; 9 bases agree with TRBD1. The ends lost 5 bases at V and 5 bases at J; junction bases unmatched: 8. Germline CDR1 reads SEHNR; CDR2 reads FQNEAQ (reference sequence). The CDR3 is 15 residues long. CDR3 in DNA: TGTGCCAGCAGCGTGGGACAGGGCGACAAAGATACGCAGTATTTT. This codes for CASSVGQGDKDTQYF.

The chain carries TRBV30 and TRBJ2-3; perhaps TRBD2 as D (7 bases). Trimming stripped 4 bases from V and 4 bases from J, with 12 bases between. Germline V gene data show CDR1 as GTSNPN and CDR2 as SVGIG (reference sequence). The CDR3 is 13 amino acids. The CDR3 DNA sequence: TGTGCCTGGACCCCGGGGGGCGCAGATACGCAGTATTTT. The encoded protein is CAWTPGGADTQYF.

The sample holds a few counts of this clone. V and J are TRBV15 and TRBJ2-1, with TRBD2 matching 12 bases. This CDR3 has 17 residues. Germline values: CDR1 LNHNV, CDR2 YYDKDF (reference sequence). Unmatched junction bases numbered 12, after V lost 3 bases and J lost 9 bases. The CDR3 DNA sequence: TGTGCCACCAGCAGGACACTGACTAGCGGGGGAGGTGGTGAGCAGTTCTTC. It codes for CATSRTLTSGGGGEQFF.

The chain uses TRBV15 and TRBJ2-7; 7 nucleotides agree with TRBD1. Looked up from germline, CDR1 is LNHNV and CDR2 is YYDKDF (reference sequence). J gave up 6 bases and V 5 bases, and 13 bases lay outside the gene matches. The CDR3 spans 15 residues. CDR3 amino acids: CATSVPRQGVTEQYF. CDR3 bases: TGTGCCACCAGCGTACCTCGACAGGGTGTCACCGAGCAGTACTTC.

The chain links TRBV14 to TRBJ2-2; TRBD2 might be the D (5 bases). CDR1 and CDR2 from the germline V gene are SGHDN and FVKESK. This CDR3 has 16 residues. V lost 0 bases to trimming and J lost 3 bases, with 11 bases between them. CDR3 in DNA: TGTGCCAGCAGCCAAGATATAGGACTTGACACCGGGGAGCTGTTTTTT. Encoded protein: CASSQDIGLDTGELFF.

The gene calls are TRBV30 and TRBJ1-6; D might be TRBD1 (5 bases). Germline V gene data show CDR1 as GTSNPN and CDR2 as SVGIG (reference sequence). V lost 0 bases and J lost 9, with 15 bases in between. This CDR3 is built from 15 residues. CDR3 protein: CAWSVPDSESSPLHF. In nucleotides, the CDR3 is TGTGCCTGGAGTGTACCCGACAGCGAGAGTTCACCCCTCCACTTT.

The chain has TRBV5-1 and TRBJ1-3; D uncertain. Trimming shortened V by 0 bases and J by 0 bases, and 7 bases separated the two germline ends. The CDR3 consists of 15 residues. The germline V gene encodes CDR1 SGHRS and CDR2 YFSETQ. The CDR3 DNA reads TGCGCCAGCAGCTTGGGGGCTCGCTCTGGAAACACCATATATTTT. This gives the protein CASSLGARSGNTIYF.

This chain joins TRBV9 and TRBJ2-3, with TRBD2 identical over 9 bases. The CDR3 runs 16 residues. Germline CDR1 reads SGDLS; CDR2 reads YYNGEE. J was trimmed by 5 bases and V by 0 bases; bases with no gene match: 7. CDR3 protein: CASSVDFSGSLDTQYF. CDR3 bases: TGTGCCAGCAGCGTAGACTTTAGCGGGAGTTTAGATACGCAGTATTTT.

The chain uses TRBV7-2 and TRBJ2-5; TRBD1 aligns across 12 bases. CDR1 and CDR2 from the germline V gene are SGHTA and FQGNSA. V trimming: 3 bases; J trimming: 4 bases; junction bases outside the gene matches: 3. This CDR3 has 15 amino acids. The DNA of the CDR3 is TGTGCCAGCAGCTTCCCGGGACAGGGGGCAGAGACCCAGTACTTC. Residues: CASSFPGQGAETQYF.

In this sample, this clone turned up a few times. The gene calls are TRBV28 and TRBJ2-5; 7 positions agree with TRBD1. CDR3 size: 14 residues. J was trimmed by 4 bases and V by 5 bases; bases with no gene match: 7. Per germline, CDR1 MDHEN and CDR2 SYDVKM. The CDR3 region is CASSDPGTVETQYF. The CDR3 nucleotides are TGTGCCAGCAGTGACCCCGGGACAGTAGAGACCCAGTACTTC.

Worth noting for this clone: At the DNA level, this CDR3 is encoded by other sequences in the same sample as well. V is TRBV7-2 and J is TRBJ2-7; TRBD1 is a possible D gene (5 bases). V lost 5 bases and J lost 4, with 6 bases in between. The CDR3 contains 11 residues. Germline-derived CDR1 and CDR2 are SGHTA and FQGNSA. The CDR3 nucleotides are TGTGCCAGCAGCGACAGATACGAGCAGTACTTC. It encodes CASSDRYEQYF.

In this sample, this clone turned up once. This chain links TRBV5-6 with TRBJ2-7, with a weak D call TRBD1 (6 bases). The CDR3 runs to 14 residues. Germline loops: CDR1 SGHDT, CDR2 YYEEEE. V was shortened by 4 bases and J by 3 bases, with 14 bases between the two germline ends. The CDR3 here is CASSPMEQGYEQYF. For the CDR3, the DNA is TGTGCCAGCAGCCCGATGGAACAGGGCTACGAGCAGTACTTC.

The rearrangement joins TRBV20-1 to TRBJ2-1, with TRBD1 as a possible D gene (5 bases). This CDR3 is 11 amino acids long. Trimming removed 5 bases at V and 6 bases at J, with 8 bases between. CDR1 is DFQATT and CDR2 is SNEGSKA in the germline V gene (reference sequence). CDR3 nucleotides: TGCAGTGCTGGACAATCCAATGAGCAGTTCTTC. This translates into CSAGQSNEQFF.

The chain joins TRBV5-1 to TRBJ1-1, with 11 bases lining up with TRBD1. Trimming at V came to 7 bases and at J to 7 bases, leaving 9 bases not matched to a gene. The CDR3 runs to 14 residues. Germline V gene lookup returns CDR1 SGHRS and CDR2 YFSETQ. In DNA form, the CDR3 reads TGCGCCAGCTCCACACGGACAGGGGGCAATGAAGCTTTCTTT. Translated, it gives CASSTRTGGNEAFF.